This T cell receptor (beta chain) was sequenced during a study of blood T cell repertoires in COVID-19. Profiling relied on immunoSEQ multiplex PCR, and the TCRdb table lists in-frame clones only, not all of them. Among some 100,000 clones, 85% were seen once, and the ten largest hold about 10%. The CDR3 runs 18 residues. The V and J ends lost 6 bases and 2 bases, in that order; junction bases with no gene match: 11. Per the germline V gene, CDR1 is ENHRY and CDR2 is SYGVKD. The chain recombines TRBV10-3 with TRBJ2-3, with 13 nucleotides matching TRBD2. Sequences were obtained from peripheral blood. The sequence derives from a woman in her seventies with active or convalescent COVID-19. Written as DNA, the CDR3 is TGTGCCATCAGAGTACCGTCAGGACTAGCGGGGGACACAGATACGCAGTATTTT. Its protein is CAIRVPSGLAGDTDTQYF.